This T cell receptor beta chain originates from a study of CD8 T cells in Susac syndrome. RNA amounts of about 0.5 to 1 ug underwent reverse transcription with random hexamers. Amplification of TCR beta CDR3 spanned 54 Vbeta and 13 Jbeta via immunoSEQ multiplex PCR. Each CDR3 protein gets one entry after TCRdb re-called the immunoSEQ multiplex PCR reads with MiXCR. The data contain 45,000 to 55,000 distinct CDR3 sequences, approximately 93% of them singletons. The CDR3 extends over 14 amino acids. Germline loops: CDR1 MNHEY, CDR2 SVGAGI. V was pared by 5 bases and J by 5 bases, with 8 bases of the junction left unmatched. From blood CD8+ and CD4+ T cells, TCR beta sequences were generated. The study, taken as a whole, reports: It was acknowledged in the study that the number of individuals who were included in its TCR sequencing and HLA analysis was relatively small.

As to this clonotype: Its antigen is unknown.

The rearrangement uses TRBV6-5 and TRBJ2-7; 8 nucleotides line up with TRBD1. This clonotype was sampled from a human donor in good health. The sequencing input was CD8+ T cells from PBMCs. The CDR3 loop reads CASSPRTGINEQYF. As DNA, the CDR3 is TGTGCCAGCAGTCCCCGGACAGGGATCAACGAGCAGTACTTC.